This T cell receptor (beta chain) was observed in a study of blood T cell repertoires in COVID-19. Study summary: The United States, Italy and Spain provided the acute and convalescent COVID-19 samples. The analysed material was cDNA or gDNA that came from T cells, B-cell-depleted T cells, or PBMCs.

Seattle researchers signed up patients amid active infection and tracked them longitudinally. Source study methods: The assay estimated nucleated cells by amplifying reference gene primers. Produced via immunoSEQ multiplex PCR; TCRdb's table is partial and in-frame only. V, J and clone size are taken as reported in that table, and D and trimming were inferred from the DNA itself. The sample shows approximately 170,000 clones, more than 85% of them seen only once. Trimming removed 1 base from V and 3 bases from J, with 12 bases in between. This CDR3 region has 15 residues. From germline, CDR1 is SGHDN and CDR2 FVKESK.

The sequenced material came from peripheral blood. This receptor was obtained from an elderly woman with COVID-19, enrolled during active disease. This chain connects TRBV14 to TRBJ1-1; possibly TRBD1 for D (5 bases). The CDR3 bases are TGTGCCAGCAGCCAAGGCACAAAGGGGTACACTGAAGCTTTCTTT. Encoded protein: CASSQGTKGYTEAFF.